This T cell receptor (beta chain) originates from a study of human T cells and chemical hapten exposure. Turning to the study itself: Variation in per-sample TCR yields came mainly from small pooled library volume differences.

Time point in this sample: healthy volunteer bleed at 6 weeks. Unfractionated whole blood served as the source for total RNA extraction. This CDR3 contains 14 residues. The V end was cut by 5 bases, the J end by 0 bases, with 7 bases between. Germline V gene lookup returns CDR1 MNHEY and CDR2 SVGAGI. TCRdb redid the calling of the RACE reads with MiXCR, one entry per CDR3 protein. The table lists 40,000 to 45,000 distinct CDR3 sequences, roughly 3.5% of them singletons. This clonotype was seen repeatedly, ten times or more. The clonotype originates from a human donor in good health. Some clones in this sample may be carry-over from other donors' samples. The V call is TRBV6-5, the J call TRBJ2-2; no clear D. Material for sequencing was whole blood. CDR3 in DNA: TGTGCCAGCAGTATCCAGGCGAACACCGGGGAGCTGTTTTTT. Protein product: CASSIQANTGELFF.